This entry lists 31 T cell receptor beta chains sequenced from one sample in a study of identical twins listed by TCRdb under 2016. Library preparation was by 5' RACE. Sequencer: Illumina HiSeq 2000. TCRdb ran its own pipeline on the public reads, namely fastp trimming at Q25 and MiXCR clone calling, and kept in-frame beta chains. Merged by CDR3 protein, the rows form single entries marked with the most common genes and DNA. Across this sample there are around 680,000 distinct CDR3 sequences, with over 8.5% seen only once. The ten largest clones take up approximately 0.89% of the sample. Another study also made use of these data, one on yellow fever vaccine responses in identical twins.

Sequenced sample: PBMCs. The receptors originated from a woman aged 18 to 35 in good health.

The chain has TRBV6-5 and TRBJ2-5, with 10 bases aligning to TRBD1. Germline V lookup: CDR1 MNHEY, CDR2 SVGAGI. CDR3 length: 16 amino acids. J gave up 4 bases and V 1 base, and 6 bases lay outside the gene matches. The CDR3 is CASSYYYRDRGETQYF. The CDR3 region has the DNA TGTGCCAGCAGTTACTACTACCGGGACAGGGGAGAGACCCAGTACTTC.

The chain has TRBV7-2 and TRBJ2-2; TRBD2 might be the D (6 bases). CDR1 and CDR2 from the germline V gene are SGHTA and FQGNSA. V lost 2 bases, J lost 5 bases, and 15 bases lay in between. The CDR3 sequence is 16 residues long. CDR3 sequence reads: CASSLRTGARTGELFF. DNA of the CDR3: TGTGCCAGCAGCTTAAGGACGGGAGCTAGGACCGGGGAGCTGTTTTTT.

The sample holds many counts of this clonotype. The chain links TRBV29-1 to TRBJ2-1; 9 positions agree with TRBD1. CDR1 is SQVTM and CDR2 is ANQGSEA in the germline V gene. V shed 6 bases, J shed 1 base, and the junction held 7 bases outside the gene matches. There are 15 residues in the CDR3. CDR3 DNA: TGCAGCGTGGCCGGGACAGGGAATTCCTACAATGAGCAGTTCTTC. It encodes CSVAGTGNSYNEQFF.

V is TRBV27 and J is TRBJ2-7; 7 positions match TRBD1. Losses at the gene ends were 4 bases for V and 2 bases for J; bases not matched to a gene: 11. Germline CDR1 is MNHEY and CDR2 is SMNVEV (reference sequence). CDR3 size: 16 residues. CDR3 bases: TGTGCCAGCAGTTCGCCTGGGACAGAAAAGCCCTACGAGCAGTACTTC. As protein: CASSSPGTEKPYEQYF.

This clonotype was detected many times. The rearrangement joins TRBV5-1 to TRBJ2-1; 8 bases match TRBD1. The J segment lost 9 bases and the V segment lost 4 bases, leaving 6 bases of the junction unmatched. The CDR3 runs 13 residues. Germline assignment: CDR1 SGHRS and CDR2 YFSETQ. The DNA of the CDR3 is TGCGCCAGCAGCAGGACAGGGCCGGGTGAGCAGTTCTTC. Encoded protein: CASSRTGPGEQFF.

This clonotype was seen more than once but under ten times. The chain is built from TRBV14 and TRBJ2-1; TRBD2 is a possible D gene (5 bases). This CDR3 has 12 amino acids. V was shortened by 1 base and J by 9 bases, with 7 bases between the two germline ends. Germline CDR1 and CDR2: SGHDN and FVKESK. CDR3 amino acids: CASSQVRVEQFF. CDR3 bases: TGTGCCAGCAGCCAAGTGAGGGTTGAGCAGTTCTTC.

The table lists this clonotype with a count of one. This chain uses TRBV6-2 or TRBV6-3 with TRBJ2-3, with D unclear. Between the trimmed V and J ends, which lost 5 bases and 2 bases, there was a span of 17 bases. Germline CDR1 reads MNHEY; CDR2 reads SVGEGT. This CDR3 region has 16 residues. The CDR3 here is CASSKLLRLTTDTQYF. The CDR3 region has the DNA TGTGCCAGCAGTAAACTACTAAGACTGACCACAGATACGCAGTATTTT.

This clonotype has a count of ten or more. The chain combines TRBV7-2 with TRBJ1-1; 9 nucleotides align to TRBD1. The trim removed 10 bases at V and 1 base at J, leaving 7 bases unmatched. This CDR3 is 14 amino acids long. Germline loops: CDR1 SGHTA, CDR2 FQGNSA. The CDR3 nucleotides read TGTGCCACCGACCGACAGGGGGGGAACACTGAAGCTTTCTTT. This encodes CATDRQGGNTEAFF.

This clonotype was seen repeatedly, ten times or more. CDR3 sequence reads: CASSPAWTFQETQYF. CDR3 nucleotide sequence: TGTGCCAGCAGTCCTGCTTGGACCTTCCAAGAGACCCAGTACTTC. This chain uses TRBV27 with TRBJ2-5; D gene uncertain. CDR3 size: 15 residues. The germline V gene encodes CDR1 MNHEY and CDR2 SMNVEV (reference sequence). V was shortened by 5 bases and J by 1 base, with 14 bases between the two germline ends.

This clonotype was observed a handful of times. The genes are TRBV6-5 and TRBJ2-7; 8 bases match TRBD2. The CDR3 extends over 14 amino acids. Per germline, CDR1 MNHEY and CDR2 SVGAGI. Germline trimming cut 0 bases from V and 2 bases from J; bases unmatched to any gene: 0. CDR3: CASSYSGLAYEQYF. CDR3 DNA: TGTGCCAGCAGTTACTCGGGACTAGCCTACGAGCAGTACTTC.

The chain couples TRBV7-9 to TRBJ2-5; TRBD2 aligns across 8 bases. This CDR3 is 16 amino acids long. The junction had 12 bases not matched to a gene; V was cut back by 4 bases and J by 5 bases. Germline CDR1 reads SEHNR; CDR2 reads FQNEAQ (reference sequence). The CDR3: CASSSNLAGPGETQYF. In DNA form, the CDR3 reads TGTGCCAGCAGCTCGAACCTAGCGGGCCCCGGGGAGACCCAGTACTTC.

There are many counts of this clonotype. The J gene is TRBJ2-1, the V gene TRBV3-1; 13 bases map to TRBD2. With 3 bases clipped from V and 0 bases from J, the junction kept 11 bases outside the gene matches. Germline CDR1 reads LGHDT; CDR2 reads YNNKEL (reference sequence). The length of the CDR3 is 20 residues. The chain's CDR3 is CASSQRATSGRKGSYNEQFF. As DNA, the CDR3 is TGTGCCAGCAGCCAGAGGGCGACTAGCGGGAGGAAGGGCTCCTACAATGAGCAGTTCTTC.

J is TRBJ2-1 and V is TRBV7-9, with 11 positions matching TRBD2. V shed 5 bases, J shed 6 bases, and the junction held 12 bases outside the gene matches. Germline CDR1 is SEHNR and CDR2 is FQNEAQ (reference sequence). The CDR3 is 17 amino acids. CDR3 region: CASSPGALAGVSNEQFF. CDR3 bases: TGTGCCAGCAGCCCCGGGGCACTAGCGGGAGTCAGCAATGAGCAGTTCTTC.

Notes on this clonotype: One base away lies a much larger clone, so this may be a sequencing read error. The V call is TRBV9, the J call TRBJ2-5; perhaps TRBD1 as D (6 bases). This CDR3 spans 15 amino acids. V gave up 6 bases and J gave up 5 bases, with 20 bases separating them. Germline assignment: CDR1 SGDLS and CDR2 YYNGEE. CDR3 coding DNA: TGTGCCAGCAACGCAGAGTTACAGGGATGGGAGACCCAGTACTTC. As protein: CASNAELQGWETQYF.

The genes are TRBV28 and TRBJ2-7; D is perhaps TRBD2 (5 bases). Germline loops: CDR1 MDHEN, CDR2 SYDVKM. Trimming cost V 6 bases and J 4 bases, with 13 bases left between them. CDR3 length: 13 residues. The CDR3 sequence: CASRSGFGYEQYF. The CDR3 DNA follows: TGTGCCAGCAGATCGGGATTCGGATACGAGCAGTACTTC.

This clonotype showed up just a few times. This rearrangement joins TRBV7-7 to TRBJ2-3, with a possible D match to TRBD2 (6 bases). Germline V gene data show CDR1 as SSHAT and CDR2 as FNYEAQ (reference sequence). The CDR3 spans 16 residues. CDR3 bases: TGTGCGCGGCGGGACTTTAAAGTTTCTAGCACAGATACGCAGTATTTT. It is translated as CARRDFKVSSTDTQYF.

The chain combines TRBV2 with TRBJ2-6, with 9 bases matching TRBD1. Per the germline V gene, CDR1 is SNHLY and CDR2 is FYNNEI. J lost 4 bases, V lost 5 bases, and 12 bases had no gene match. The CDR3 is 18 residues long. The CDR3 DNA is TGTGCCAGCAGTCCCGGGACAGGGCTTGGTTCGGGGGCCAACGTCCTGACTTTC. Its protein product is CASSPGTGLGSGANVLTF.

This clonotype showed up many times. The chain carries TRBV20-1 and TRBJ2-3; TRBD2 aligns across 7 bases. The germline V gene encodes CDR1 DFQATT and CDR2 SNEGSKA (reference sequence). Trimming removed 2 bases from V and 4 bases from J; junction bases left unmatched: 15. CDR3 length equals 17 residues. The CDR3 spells CSARPLPFSGPPDTQYF. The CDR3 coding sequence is TGCAGTGCTAGACCCCTACCCTTTAGCGGGCCCCCAGATACGCAGTATTTT.

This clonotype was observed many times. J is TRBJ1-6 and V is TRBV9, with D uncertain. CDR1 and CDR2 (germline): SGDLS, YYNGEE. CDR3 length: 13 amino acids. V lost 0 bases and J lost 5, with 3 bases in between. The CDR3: CASSVVNNSPLHF. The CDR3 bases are TGTGCCAGCAGCGTAGTTAATAATTCACCCCTCCACTTT.

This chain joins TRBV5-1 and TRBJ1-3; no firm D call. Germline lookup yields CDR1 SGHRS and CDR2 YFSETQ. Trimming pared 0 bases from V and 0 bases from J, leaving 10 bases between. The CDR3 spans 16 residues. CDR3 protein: CASSLGLGSSGNTIYF. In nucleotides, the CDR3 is TGCGCCAGCAGCTTGGGCCTAGGGTCCTCTGGAAACACCATATATTTT.

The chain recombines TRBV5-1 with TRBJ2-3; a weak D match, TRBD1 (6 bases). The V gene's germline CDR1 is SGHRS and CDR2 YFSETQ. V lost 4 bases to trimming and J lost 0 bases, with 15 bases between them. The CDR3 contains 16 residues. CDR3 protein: CASSRTGMGSTDTQYF. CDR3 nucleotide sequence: TGCGCCAGCAGCCGTACAGGGATGGGTAGCACAGATACGCAGTATTTT.

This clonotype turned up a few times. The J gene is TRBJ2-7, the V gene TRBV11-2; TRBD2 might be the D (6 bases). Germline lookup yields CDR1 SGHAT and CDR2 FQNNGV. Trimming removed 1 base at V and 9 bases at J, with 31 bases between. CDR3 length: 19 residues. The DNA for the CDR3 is TGTGCCAGCAGCTTAGTTCCTACCTCCGGTTTGCGGGGCCTGTCTGGGCAGTACTTC. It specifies CASSLVPTSGLRGLSGQYF. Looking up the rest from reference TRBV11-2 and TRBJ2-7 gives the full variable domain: EAGVAQSPRYKIIEKRQSVAFWCNPISGHATLYWYQQILGQGPKLLIQFQNNGVVDDSQLPKDRFSAERLKGVDSTLKIQPAKLEDSAVYLCASSLVPTSGLRGLSGQYFGPGTRLTVT.

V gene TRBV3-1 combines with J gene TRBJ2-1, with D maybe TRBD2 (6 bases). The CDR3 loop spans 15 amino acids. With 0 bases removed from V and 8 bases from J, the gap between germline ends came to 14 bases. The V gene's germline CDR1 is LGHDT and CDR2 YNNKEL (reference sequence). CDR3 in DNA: TGTGCCAGCAGCCAAGATCGTTGGGACTCCTATGAGCAGTTCTTC. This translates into CASSQDRWDSYEQFF.

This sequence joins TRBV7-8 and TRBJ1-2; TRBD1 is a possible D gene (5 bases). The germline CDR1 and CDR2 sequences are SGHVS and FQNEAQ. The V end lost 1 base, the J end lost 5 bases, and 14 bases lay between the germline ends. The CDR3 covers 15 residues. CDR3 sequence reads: CASSLEGSGIYGYTF. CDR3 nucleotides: TGTGCCAGCAGCTTAGAGGGGTCAGGGATATATGGCTACACCTTC.

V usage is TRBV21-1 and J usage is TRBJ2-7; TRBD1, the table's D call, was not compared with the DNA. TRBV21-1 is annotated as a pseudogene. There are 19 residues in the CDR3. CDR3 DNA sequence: TGTGCCAGCAGCAAACGAAAACTACCGGGACAGGGAGGAAACTACGAGCAGTACTTC. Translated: CASSKRKLPGQGGNYEQYF.

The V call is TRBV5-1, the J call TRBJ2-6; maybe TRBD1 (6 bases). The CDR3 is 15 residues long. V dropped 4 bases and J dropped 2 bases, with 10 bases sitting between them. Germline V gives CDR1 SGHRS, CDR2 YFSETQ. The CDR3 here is CASSGQGTGANVLTF. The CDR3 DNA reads TGCGCCAGCAGCGGCCAGGGGACTGGGGCCAACGTCCTGACTTTC.

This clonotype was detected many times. CDR3 residues: CAIRTGAGAYEQYF. The CDR3 DNA reads as TGTGCCATCAGGACCGGGGCTGGGGCTTACGAGCAGTACTTC. The chain has TRBV10-3 and TRBJ2-7, with D perhaps TRBD1 or TRBD2 (5 bases each). This CDR3 has 14 residues. V lost 6 bases to trimming and J lost 4 bases, with 16 bases between them. Germline loops: CDR1 ENHRY, CDR2 SYGVKD.

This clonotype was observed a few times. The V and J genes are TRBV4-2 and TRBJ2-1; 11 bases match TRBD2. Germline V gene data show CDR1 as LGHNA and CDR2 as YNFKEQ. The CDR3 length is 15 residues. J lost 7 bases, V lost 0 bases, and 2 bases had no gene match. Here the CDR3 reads CASSQDLAGGNEQFF. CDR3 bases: TGTGCCAGCAGCCAAGACCTAGCGGGAGGAAATGAGCAGTTCTTC.

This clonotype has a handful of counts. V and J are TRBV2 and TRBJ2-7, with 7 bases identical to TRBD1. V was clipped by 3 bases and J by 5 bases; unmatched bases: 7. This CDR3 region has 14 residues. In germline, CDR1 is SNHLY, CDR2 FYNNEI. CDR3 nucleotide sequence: TGTGCCAGCAGTGACCAGACAGGGAGCAACGAGCAGTACTTC. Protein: CASSDQTGSNEQYF.

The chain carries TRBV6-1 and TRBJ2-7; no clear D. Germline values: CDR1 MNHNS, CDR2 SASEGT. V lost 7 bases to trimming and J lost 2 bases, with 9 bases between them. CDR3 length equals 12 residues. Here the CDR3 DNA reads TGTGCCAGCACGTGGCCCACCTACGAGCAGTACTTC. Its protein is CASTWPTYEQYF.

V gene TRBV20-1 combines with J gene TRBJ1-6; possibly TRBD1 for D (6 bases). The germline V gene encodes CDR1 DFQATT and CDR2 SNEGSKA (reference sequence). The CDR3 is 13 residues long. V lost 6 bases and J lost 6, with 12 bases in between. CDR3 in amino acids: CSADGTTNSPLHF. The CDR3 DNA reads TGCAGTGCCGATGGGACAACTAATTCACCCCTCCACTTT.